This T cell receptor (beta chain) was recovered during a study of T cells in Graves' hyperthyroidism and ophthalmopathy. Points from the study as a whole: The model predicted ophthalmopathy a median roughly six months before onset.

For ophthalmopathy patients, the Clinical Activity Score was at least 3 and the NOSPECS grade at least 4; duration was under 3 months. Researchers barred patients who had uncontrolled infection, other autoimmune disease, pregnancy or lactation. About this clonotype: Antigen unknown. A much more abundant neighbour one base away suggests this may be a read error.

TCR beta CDR3 regions were amplified from RNA transcripts. The HTBI set primed first-round TCR CDR3 RT-PCR. TCRdb re-derived calls from the multiplex PCR reads in MiXCR, one entry per CDR3 protein. The sample lists roughly 400,000 distinct CDR3 sequences, over 12% occurring once. This TCR came from a man aged 45-65 years with Graves' ophthalmopathy. Specimen: blood.

For the CDR3, the DNA is TGTGCCAGCAGGAGTTTTGCGGGAGAGGAACTCTACGAGCAGTACTTC. Translating it yields CASRSFAGEELYEQYF. The V and J genes are TRBV28 and TRBJ2-7; 7 bases fit TRBD2. Germline CDR1 reads MDHEN; CDR2 reads SYDVKM. Trimming at V came to 6 bases and at J to 3 bases, leaving 14 bases not matched to a gene. The CDR3 totals 16 residues.